Each of the 8 T cell receptor beta chains below was sequenced from the same sample in a study of identical twins. Using its own MiXCR run on the 5' RACE reads, TCRdb lists one record per CDR3 protein. Among roughly 250,000 distinct CDR3 sequences listed, over 12% were seen once. Sequencing was performed on memory (CD45RO+) T cells sorted from blood. These receptors were taken from a woman aged 18-29 years in good health.

The CDR3 nucleotides read TGCAGTGCTAGAGAAGTGGGAGGGCCCGGTGAGCAGTACTTC. This translates into CSAREVGGPGEQYF. The rearrangement joins TRBV20-1 to TRBJ2-7, with 7 bases identical to TRBD2. The trim removed 0 bases at V and 7 bases at J, leaving 9 bases unmatched. The CDR3 runs 14 residues. CDR1 and CDR2 from the germline V gene are DFQATT and SNEGSKA (reference sequence).

This clonotype occurred many times. This sequence joins TRBV6-1 and TRBJ1-6, with TRBD1 matching 7 bases. Trimming removed 6 bases from V and 6 bases from J; junction bases left unmatched: 5. CDR1 is MNHNS and CDR2 is SASEGT in the germline V gene. The CDR3 runs to 14 residues. CDR3 loop: CASRRTGSNSPLHF. Written as DNA, the CDR3 is TGTGCCAGCAGGAGGACAGGCAGTAATTCACCCCTCCACTTT.

The chain couples TRBV9 to TRBJ2-3, with TRBD2 as a possible D gene (6 bases). Per germline, CDR1 SGDLS and CDR2 YYNGEE. CDR3 length: 15 amino acids. Trimming cost V 5 bases and J 0 bases, with 13 bases left between them. The CDR3 here is CASSYIAASTDTQYF. DNA for the CDR3: TGTGCCAGCAGTTATATAGCGGCTAGCACAGATACGCAGTATTTT. Full variable domain (remainder filled in from reference TRBV9 and TRBJ2-3): DSGVTQTPKHLITATGQRVTLRCSPRSGDLSVYWYQQSLDQGLQFLIQYYNGEERAKGNILERFSAQQFPDLHSELNLSSLELGDSALYFCASSYIAASTDTQYFGPGTRLTVL.

The rearrangement joins TRBV24-1 to TRBJ2-3, with TRBD2 matching over 11 bases. The ends lost 4 bases at V and 2 bases at J; junction bases unmatched: 13. Germline loops: CDR1 KGHDR, CDR2 SFDVKD. This CDR3 has 19 residues. CDR3 loop: CATSDQTPGTSGDTDTQYF. DNA for the CDR3: TGTGCCACCAGTGACCAAACACCCGGGACTAGCGGAGACACAGATACGCAGTATTTT.

This clonotype was recorded at least ten times. The chain is built from TRBV10-3 and TRBJ2-1; TRBD1 aligns across 7 bases. The V segment lost 7 bases and the J segment 3 bases; nucleotides outside the gene matches: 6. The CDR3 loop spans 14 amino acids. From germline, CDR1 is ENHRY and CDR2 SYGVKD. This CDR3 reads CAINSGTVYNEQFF. The CDR3 nucleotides read TGTGCCATCAACTCCGGGACAGTCTACAATGAGCAGTTCTTC.

Many counts were recorded for this clonotype. V and J are TRBV12-3 or TRBV12-4 and TRBJ1-1; no definite D call. The ends were cut back, 4 bases at V and 4 bases at J, with 7 bases in the middle. CDR3 size: 12 residues. This chain's CDR3 is CASSYYTTEAFF. As DNA, the CDR3 is TGTGCCAGCAGTTATTATACCACTGAAGCTTTCTTT.

With respect to this clonotype: The conserved phenylalanine or tryptophan is not found at the CDR3 terminus, so this likely reflects a read error. The DNA is left out, because the CDR3 cannot be placed on it with certainty; the CDR3 is given as TCRdb lists it. This chain connects TRBV5-6 to TRBJ2-7; the table's D call of TRBD1 was not tested on the DNA. CDR1 is SGHDT, CDR2 YYEEEE, per germline. The CDR3 numbers 9 amino acids, ends counted. CDR3 sequence: CAGSGTPNL.

This clonotype was picked up a small number of times. The CDR3 loop reads CASSATGNRQPQHF. Here the CDR3 DNA reads TGTGCCAGCAGTGCGACAGGGAATAGGCAGCCCCAGCATTTT. The chain is built from TRBV27 and TRBJ1-5, with TRBD1 matching 7 bases. Per germline, CDR1 MNHEY and CDR2 SMNVEV (reference sequence). The V and J ends lost 5 bases and 7 bases, in that order; junction bases with no gene match: 8. The CDR3 runs 14 residues.